These 22 T cell receptor beta chains originate from one sample sequenced in a study of regulatory T cells in long-lasting Graves disease. The sample's time point: newly diagnosed GD, antithyroid drugs for less than 3 months. PBMC-derived RNA was used for the TCR library. Assembly of TCR beta libraries relied on iRepertoire HTBI primers together with Arm-PCR of CDR3 regions. Each CDR3 protein gets one entry after TCRdb re-called the multiplex PCR reads with MiXCR. Of 200,000 to 250,000 distinct CDR3 sequences in the sample, roughly 19% are singletons; the top ten hold 12%. The data were also submitted as part of a second study, on T cells in Graves' hyperthyroidism and ophthalmopathy.

Sequencing used peripheral blood mononuclear cells (PBMCs), obtained at new diagnosis, from a patient treated with antithyroid drugs. The receptors here all came from a woman younger than 45 with Graves disease.

There are many counts of this clonotype. The chain has TRBV18 and TRBJ2-3; TRBD2 matches at 9 bases. V was clipped by 5 bases and J by 0 bases; unmatched bases: 6. The germline V gene has CDR1 KGHSH and CDR2 LQKENI. The length of the CDR3 is 16 residues. CDR3 loop: CASSAGTSRSTDTQYF. The CDR3 DNA sequence: TGTGCCAGCTCAGCCGGGACTAGCCGCAGCACAGATACGCAGTATTTT. The full variable domain, with the rest looked up from reference TRBV18 and TRBJ2-3, is NAGVMQNPRHLVRRRGQEARLRCSPMKGHSHVYWYRQLPEEGLKFMVYLQKENIIDESGMPKERFSAEFPKEGPSILRIQQVVRGDSAAYFCASSAGTSRSTDTQYFGPGTRLTVL.

This clonotype was seen at least ten times. V gene TRBV20-1 combines with J gene TRBJ1-2; D ambiguous. This CDR3 region has 12 residues. V lost 1 base to trimming and J lost 4 bases, with 7 bases between them. Germline CDR1 and CDR2: DFQATT and SNEGSKA (reference sequence). CDR3 residues: CSARGQTYGYTF. DNA of the CDR3: TGCAGTGCTAGAGGCCAGACCTATGGCTACACCTTC.

This clonotype was picked up many times. The V call is TRBV2, the J call TRBJ2-1, with TRBD2 as a possible D gene (7 bases). The V end was cut by 7 bases, the J end by 7 bases, with 17 bases between. Germline lookup yields CDR1 SNHLY and CDR2 FYNNEI. CDR3 length: 14 amino acids. The CDR3 protein is CASMLRGASNEQFF. The CDR3 nucleotides read TGTGCCAGCATGCTACGGGGGGCATCGAATGAGCAGTTCTTC.

A note on this clonotype: A far larger clone is a single base away, which makes a read error likely. The rearrangement uses TRBV2 and TRBJ1-2, with TRBD1 as a possible D gene (6 bases). Trimming shortened V by 5 bases and J by 3 bases, and 10 bases separated the two germline ends. Germline assignment: CDR1 SNHLY and CDR2 FYNNEI. The CDR3 consists of 13 residues. The chain's CDR3 is CASSSSGDYGYTF. CDR3 DNA: TGTGCCAGCAGTTCATCAGGGGACTATGGCTACACCTTC. Full variable domain (missing parts from reference TRBV2 and TRBJ1-2): EPEVTQTPSHQVTQMGQEVILRCVPISNHLYFYWYRQILGQKVEFLVSFYNNEISEKSEIFDDQFSVERPDGSNFTLKIRSTKLEDSAMYFCASSSSGDYGYTFGSGTRLTVV.

The sample holds many counts of this clonotype. This chain joins TRBV20-1 and TRBJ2-1; 11 positions match TRBD2. Germline assignment: CDR1 DFQATT and CDR2 SNEGSKA (reference sequence). The CDR3 runs 19 residues. V lost 8 bases to trimming and J lost 5 bases; unmatched junction nucleotides: 23. Here the CDR3 DNA reads TGCAGTCAACCCCGTAGCGGGAGGGCCGCGGCAACTCATCACAATGAGCAGTTCTTC. It yields the protein CSQPRSGRAAATHHNEQFF.

As regards this clonotype: Possible read error: a much larger clone is one base away. V is TRBV7-8 and J is TRBJ1-4, with a possible D match to TRBD1 (5 bases). Germline loops: CDR1 SGHVS, CDR2 FQNEAQ. V was cut by 6 bases and J by 5 bases, with 19 bases left in between. This CDR3 has 16 amino acids. CDR3 residues: CASRLHRISGNEKLFF. CDR3 DNA: TGTGCCAGCAGACTCCACAGGATCTCCGGGAATGAAAAACTGTTTTTT.

The table lists this clonotype with many counts. This sequence joins TRBV11-2 and TRBJ1-5; no reliable D call. The CDR3 is 13 amino acids. Germline-derived CDR1 and CDR2 are SGHAT and FQNNGV. V lost 5 bases and J lost 3, with 8 bases in between. CDR3 protein: CASSPSFNQPQHF. As DNA, the CDR3 is TGTGCCAGCAGCCCCTCCTTCAATCAGCCCCAGCATTTT.

This chain connects TRBV6-2 or TRBV6-3 to TRBJ1-6, with D unclear. Germline V lookup: CDR1 MNHEY, CDR2 SVGEGT. The CDR3 loop spans 16 amino acids. V lost 5 bases to trimming and J lost 0 bases, with 11 bases between them. The CDR3 DNA reads as TGTGCCAGCAGTGATTCAGAAGGCTCCTATAATTCACCCCTCCACTTT. Translating it yields CASSDSEGSYNSPLHF.

Written as DNA, the CDR3 is TGTGCCAGCTCACGGACAGAAAATTCACCCCTCCACTTT. This codes for CASSRTENSPLHF. The chain joins TRBV2 to TRBJ1-6, with D possibly TRBD1 on 6 matching bases. This CDR3 is 13 amino acids long. V was pared by 8 bases and J by 7 bases, with 12 bases between. CDR1 and CDR2 from the germline V gene are SNHLY and FYNNEI.

This clonotype was seen repeatedly, ten times or more. V is TRBV7-9 and J is TRBJ1-6; a possible D gene is TRBD1 (6 bases). V was trimmed by 5 bases and J by 7 bases, leaving 15 bases between them. Germline-derived CDR1 and CDR2 are SEHNR and FQNEAQ (reference sequence). This CDR3 is built from 15 residues. The CDR3 DNA reads TGTGCCAGCAGCCCTCCAACAGGGATAAATTCACCCCTCCACTTT. Protein sequence: CASSPPTGINSPLHF.

This clonotype appeared many times. The rearrangement uses TRBV3-1 and TRBJ1-1; unclear D gene. V lost 2 bases and J lost 1, with 11 bases in between. Germline V lookup: CDR1 LGHDT, CDR2 YNNKEL (reference sequence). There are 15 residues in the CDR3. This CDR3 is CASSQNTRTNTEAFF. The DNA for the CDR3 is TGTGCCAGCAGCCAAAATACAAGGACGAACACTGAAGCTTTCTTT. Full variable domain (rest looked up from reference TRBV3-1 and TRBJ1-1): DTAVSQTPKYLVTQMGNDKSIKCEQNLGHDTMYWYKQDSKKFLKIMFSYNNKELIINETVPNRFSPKSPDKAHLNLHINSLELGDSAVYFCASSQNTRTNTEAFFGQGTRLTVV.

This clonotype has more than one count but fewer than ten. A far larger clone is only one base removed, so a read error is likely. The J gene is TRBJ2-3, the V gene TRBV7-2; D is tentatively TRBD1 or TRBD2 (5 bases each). Germline V gene lookup returns CDR1 SGHTA and CDR2 FQGNSA. The CDR3 is made up of 15 amino acids. The CDR3 loop is CANSLEGSSTDTQYF. CDR3 DNA: TGTGCCAACAGCTTAGAGGGGTCTAGCACAGATACGCAGTATTTT.

At least ten counts were recorded for this clonotype. This rearrangement joins TRBV6-1 to TRBJ2-1, with 10 bases lining up with TRBD2. Losses at the gene ends were 8 bases for V and 7 bases for J; bases not matched to a gene: 17. CDR1 and CDR2 (germline): MNHNS, SASEGT. The CDR3 is 17 residues long. The chain's CDR3 is CASFGWGLAGVGNEQFF. DNA of the CDR3: TGTGCCAGCTTTGGTTGGGGGCTAGCGGGAGTGGGGAATGAGCAGTTCTTC.

Many counts were recorded for this clonotype. The rearrangement links TRBV24-1 to TRBJ2-1; 8 bases fit TRBD2. CDR1 is KGHDR and CDR2 is SFDVKD in the germline V gene. This CDR3 is 14 amino acids long. V shed 5 bases and J 9 bases; nucleotides not matched to a gene: 8. The CDR3 is CATSVPGGAAEQFF. CDR3 coding DNA: TGTGCCACCAGTGTCCCCGGGGGGGCGGCTGAGCAGTTCTTC.

The J gene is TRBJ2-7, the V gene TRBV30; TRBD1 matches at 10 bases. Germline CDR1 and CDR2: GTSNPN and SVGIG (reference sequence). Trimming removed 0 bases from V and 5 bases from J; junction bases left unmatched: 10. The length of the CDR3 is 16 residues. The CDR3 nucleotides are TGTGCCTGGAGTGTAAGCTGGACAGGGGGTTCGAACGAGCAGTACTTC. The encoded protein is CAWSVSWTGGSNEQYF.

This clonotype came up many times. V gene TRBV7-9 combines with J gene TRBJ2-1; TRBD1 is a possible D gene (6 bases). The CDR3 totals 15 residues. V was cut by 2 bases and J by 11 bases, with 19 bases left in between. CDR1 SEHNR and CDR2 FQNEAQ come from the germline V gene (reference sequence). The CDR3 protein is CASSLIQGEMLKQFF. In nucleotides, the CDR3 is TGTGCCAGCAGCTTAATACAGGGTGAGATGTTGAAGCAGTTCTTC.

This clonotype has a count of ten or more. The rearrangement uses TRBV28 and TRBJ1-1; no clear D gene. The CDR3 is 11 amino acids. The germline V and J ends were trimmed by 4 bases and 5 bases, with 5 bases remaining between them. The germline V gene has CDR1 MDHEN and CDR2 SYDVKM. The CDR3: CASSWKTEAFF. The CDR3 region has the DNA TGTGCCAGCAGTTGGAAGACTGAAGCTTTCTTT.

The sample holds many counts of this clonotype. V gene TRBV28 combines with J gene TRBJ1-2, with 10 bases aligning to TRBD1. J gave up 5 bases and V 6 bases, and 6 bases lay outside the gene matches. CDR1 is MDHEN, CDR2 SYDVKM, per germline. The CDR3 length is 14 residues. The CDR3 protein is CASSRQGARYGYTF. In nucleotides, the CDR3 is TGTGCCAGCAGCCGACAGGGGGCGAGGTATGGCTACACCTTC.

This clonotype came up a few times. A much larger clone sits a single nucleotide away, making a read error possible. The rearrangement uses TRBV2 and TRBJ2-7; 11 nucleotides agree with TRBD2. Germline V gives CDR1 SNHLY, CDR2 FYNNEI. This CDR3 comprises 15 residues. CDR3 amino acids: CAISPTSGSSYEQYF. The CDR3 DNA follows: TGTGCCATCAGTCCTACTAGCGGGAGCTCCTACGAGCAGTACTTC.

This clonotype was seen repeatedly, ten times or more. The J gene is TRBJ2-5, the V gene TRBV20-1; 8 bases match TRBD2. Germline V gene data show CDR1 as DFQATT and CDR2 as SNEGSKA (reference sequence). V lost 3 bases and J lost 5; bases outside the gene matches: 11. The CDR3 totals 15 residues. DNA of the CDR3: TGCAGTGCTAGCGCCGGGGGGGCCCGAGGGGAGACCCAGTACTTC. This translates into CSASAGGARGETQYF.

This clonotype was counted ten times or more. This rearrangement joins TRBV12-5 to TRBJ1-3, with 11 nucleotides matching TRBD1. Germline CDR1 is LGHNT and CDR2 is FRNRAP. The CDR3 contains 18 residues. V lost 5 bases and J lost 0; bases outside the gene matches: 9. The CDR3 bases are TGTGCTAGTGGTAGGGGACAGGGGGGCTTGAGCTCTGGAAACACCATATATTTT. Translated, it gives CASGRGQGGLSSGNTIYF.

A word on this clonotype: The likely explanation is a read error, given a far larger clone one base away. This chain uses TRBV12-3 or TRBV12-4 with TRBJ2-3; either TRBD1 or TRBD2 may supply D (5 bases each). Trimming removed 5 bases from V and 1 base from J, with 28 bases in between. The CDR3 runs to 20 residues. CDR3 sequence (DNA): TGTGCCAGCAGTGAAGTCCGACTCTGGGGGTTCAAGGGCCGCACAGATACGCAGTATTTT. Residues: CASSEVRLWGFKGRTDTQYF.